The clone carrying this TCR beta chain has just a few counts. Its matching antigen is unknown. Each donor's blood draw was 7.5 to 10 milliliters of peripheral blood. PBMCs, at least 7 million per sample, were isolated. The data derive from a study of blood T cells in healthy people across ages. Broader study findings: Expanded clonotype changes were possibly confounded by unknown donor CMV status. Estimates based on one million T cells were treated as lower bounds.

For the second PCR, which ran for roughly 6 to 12 cycles, a sample-barcoded 5' primer and a J-beta primer mix were used. Each CDR3 protein is one row after TCRdb ran MiXCR on the 5' RACE reads. The repertoire holds under 800,000 distinct CDR3 sequences, with about 21% as singletons. CDR1 is DFQATT, CDR2 SNEGSKA, per germline (reference sequence). The CDR3 is 17 residues long. This chain uses TRBV20-1 with TRBJ2-1; weak D call: TRBD1 (6 bases). The DNA end lines up better with TRBJ2-7; the J call may be wrong. Sequencing used blood. The sequence derives from a man aged 65 to 79 in good health. This CDR3 reads CSADRDNLLRDSYEQYF. DNA for the CDR3: TGCAGTGCTGACCGGGACAACCTGTTAAGGGATTCATACGAGCAGTACTTC.